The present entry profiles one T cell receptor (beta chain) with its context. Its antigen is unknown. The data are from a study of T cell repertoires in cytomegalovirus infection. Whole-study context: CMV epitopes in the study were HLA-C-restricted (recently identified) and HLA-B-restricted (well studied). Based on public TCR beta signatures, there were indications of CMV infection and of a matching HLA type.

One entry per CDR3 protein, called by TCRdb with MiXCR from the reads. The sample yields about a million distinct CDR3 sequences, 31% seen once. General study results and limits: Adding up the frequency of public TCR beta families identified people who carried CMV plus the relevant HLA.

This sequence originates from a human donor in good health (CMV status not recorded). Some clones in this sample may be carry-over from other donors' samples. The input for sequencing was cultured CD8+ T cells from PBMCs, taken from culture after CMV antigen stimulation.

The chain's CDR3 is CASCKYRGRNTEAFF. The CDR3 DNA follows: TGTGCCAGCTGTAAATACCGAGGGAGGAACACTGAAGCTTTCTTT. The V gene is TRBV6-8, the J gene TRBJ1-1, with no clear D. The CDR3 runs to 15 residues. Germline lookup yields CDR1 MNHGY and CDR2 SAAAGT. Trimming stripped 8 bases from V and 1 base from J, with 17 bases between.